This TCR beta chain derives from a study of T cell changes during pregnancy in multiple sclerosis. Only in-frame clones appear in the TCRdb table, and some are missing; sequencing was by immunoSEQ multiplex PCR. The sample contains roughly 89,000 clones, 94% of which appear only once. Looked up from germline, CDR1 is LNHDA and CDR2 is SQIVND (reference sequence). The V and J ends lost 6 bases and 6 bases respectively, with 15 bases between them. This CDR3 contains 14 residues. Material: peripheral blood, obtained in the third trimester of pregnancy. The chain joins TRBV19 to TRBJ2-1; D may be TRBD2 (5 bases). This TCR was sampled from a female donor with multiple sclerosis, enrolled in a pregnancy study. In DNA, the CDR3 is TGTGCCAGTAGGGTGGGAGCCCTTGGCAATGAGCAGTTCTTC. Protein sequence: CASRVGALGNEQFF.